This TCR beta chain originates from a study of OX40 agonist ivuxolimab in advanced cancers. TCRdb's table, derived via immunoSEQ multiplex PCR, lists solely in-frame clones and lacks some. Counted here are about 77,000 clones, 80% to 90% occurring once; the ten biggest clones make up 6.2%. The CDR3 contains 15 residues. Trimming took off 0 bases at V and 7 bases at J, with 14 bases between the two ends. CDR1 and CDR2 from the germline V gene are SGHRS and YFSETQ. Blood specimens came from baseline, cycle 4 day 1, and cycle 7 day 1. The J gene is TRBJ1-5, the V gene TRBV5-1, with D possibly TRBD1 on 5 matching bases. The receptor comes from an adult with an advanced solid tumor such as melanoma, head and neck, liver or kidney cancer. The sample here was CD4+ or CD8+ T cells sorted from blood, taken in a trial of the OX40 agonist ivuxolimab. CDR3 region: CASSLGAGIGQPQHF. The DNA of the CDR3 is TGCGCCAGCAGCTTGGGCGCAGGGATAGGGCAGCCCCAGCATTTT.